A single sample is the source of the 15 T cell receptor beta chains below, sequenced in a study of shared clonotypes between healthy human individuals. Assay used: immunoSEQ multiplex PCR; TCRdb lists only in-frame clones, some missing. The sample contains hundreds of thousands of clones, about 74% of which appear only once. What was sequenced was memory CD4+ T cells sorted from blood. Subset indicated: CD45RA-negative fraction. The receptors originated from a woman in her twenties or thirties in good health.

This clone was seen more than once but under ten times. The chain is built from TRBV19 and TRBJ2-5; 9 bases are a match to TRBD1. The CDR3 runs 18 residues. The ends lost 3 bases at V and 4 bases at J; junction bases unmatched: 15. Germline V gene data show CDR1 as LNHDA and CDR2 as SQIVND (reference sequence). CDR3 sequence: CASSMTSRYRGLGETQYF. DNA for the CDR3: TGTGCCAGTAGTATGACAAGTCGATACAGGGGGCTCGGAGAGACCCAGTACTTC.

The rearrangement links TRBV19 to TRBJ1-5; D is uncertain. V was clipped by 5 bases and J by 7 bases, with 9 bases between them. Germline-derived CDR1 and CDR2 are LNHDA and SQIVND (reference sequence). This CDR3 has 12 residues. The CDR3 loop is CASSSPRQPQHF. The DNA of the CDR3 is TGTGCCAGTAGTTCGCCGCGGCAGCCCCAGCATTTT.

CDR3 sequence: CASGGRDFRSGANVLTF. CDR3 DNA: TGTGCCAGCGGGGGGCGGGATTTCAGGTCTGGGGCCAACGTCCTGACTTTC. The chain recombines TRBV28 with TRBJ2-6; possibly TRBD1 or TRBD2 for D (6 bases each). The V end lost 8 bases, the J end lost 1 base, and 18 bases lay between the germline ends. The CDR3 loop spans 17 amino acids. The germline gives CDR1 MDHEN, CDR2 SYDVKM.

This clone was seen ten or more times. V and J are TRBV30 and TRBJ1-1; no reliable D call. Trimming took off 0 bases at V and 4 bases at J, with 12 bases between the two ends. In germline, CDR1 is GTSNPN, CDR2 SVGIG (reference sequence). The CDR3 covers 14 residues. CDR3 amino acids: CAWSVIRAGTEAFF. DNA of the CDR3: TGTGCCTGGAGTGTTATAAGGGCGGGCACTGAAGCTTTCTTT.

The chain combines TRBV28 with TRBJ2-1; unclear D gene. Germline V lookup: CDR1 MDHEN, CDR2 SYDVKM. Deletions cut 2 bases from V and 7 bases from J, with 21 bases between. The CDR3 length is 17 residues. The chain's CDR3 is CASSLGVVRLVINEQFF. The CDR3 nucleotides are TGTGCCAGCAGTTTAGGGGTTGTACGACTGGTTATTAATGAGCAGTTCTTC.

This clone was detected only a few times. The V gene is TRBV6-6, the J gene TRBJ1-5; D remains unclear. This CDR3 has 12 amino acids. With 6 bases removed from V and 5 bases from J, the gap between germline ends came to 8 bases. Germline CDR1 is MNHNY and CDR2 is SVGAGI (reference sequence). CDR3 sequence: CASRFSDQPQHF. The CDR3 coding sequence is TGTGCCAGCAGATTCAGCGATCAGCCCCAGCATTTT.

V and J are TRBV10-1 and TRBJ2-2; no reliable D call. Trimming stripped 0 bases from V and 5 bases from J, with 13 bases between. Per the germline V gene, CDR1 is WNHNN and CDR2 is SYGVQD (reference sequence). The CDR3 is 16 amino acids. The CDR3 DNA is TGCGCCAGCAGTGAGTCGATTACAGTTAGAACCGGGGAGCTGTTTTTT. Protein: CASSESITVRTGELFF.

This clone was detected only a few times. The chain recombines TRBV23-1 with TRBJ1-5, with D maybe TRBD1 (6 bases). TRBV23-1 is an ORF for which the function is uncertain. This CDR3 spans 18 amino acids. Deletions cut 0 bases from V and 1 base from J, with 16 bases between. The CDR3 here is CASSQSKRGERSNQPQHF. The CDR3 coding sequence is TGCGCCAGCAGTCAATCAAAAAGGGGGGAACGGAGCAATCAGCCCCAGCATTTT.

This rearrangement joins TRBV28 to TRBJ2-1; 10 positions match TRBD2. Germline trimming cut 4 bases from V and 4 bases from J; bases unmatched to any gene: 7. This CDR3 has 16 residues. Germline CDR1 reads MDHEN; CDR2 reads SYDVKM. In DNA form, the CDR3 reads TGTGCCAGCAGTTCCCCCCTAGCGGGGGCATACAATGAGCAGTTCTTC. Translation gives CASSSPLAGAYNEQFF.

This clone showed up just a few times. The V and J genes are TRBV30 and TRBJ1-6; D call uncertain. V lost 0 bases to trimming and J lost 0 bases, with 3 bases between them. In germline, CDR1 is GTSNPN, CDR2 SVGIG (reference sequence). The CDR3 spans 14 residues. The CDR3: CAWSVHSYNSPLHF. The CDR3 nucleotides read TGTGCCTGGAGTGTACACTCCTATAATTCACCCCTCCACTTT.

V usage is TRBV5-1 and J usage is TRBJ1-1; D may be TRBD1 (6 bases). CDR1 and CDR2 from the germline V gene are SGHRS and YFSETQ. Between the trimmed V and J ends, which lost 3 bases and 0 bases, there was a span of 12 bases. The CDR3 spans 15 residues. The CDR3 DNA is TGCGCCAGCAGCTCCCGGACAGCCCTGAACACTGAAGCTTTCTTT. Translation: CASSSRTALNTEAFF.

The gene calls are TRBV5-1 and TRBJ2-7; TRBD2 agrees at 12 bases. CDR3 length equals 15 residues. J gave up 7 bases and V 4 bases, and 9 bases lay outside the gene matches. Germline V CDR1 and CDR2: SGHRS, YFSETQ. CDR3 loop: CASSPGLAGSGEQYF. The CDR3 DNA reads as TGCGCCAGCAGCCCCGGACTAGCGGGGTCTGGGGAGCAGTACTTC.

V and J are TRBV10-3 and TRBJ2-5; 8 bases fit TRBD1. The junction had 4 bases not matched to a gene; V was cut back by 8 bases and J by 2 bases. The CDR3 contains 13 residues. The germline V gene encodes CDR1 ENHRY and CDR2 SYGVKD. CDR3 in amino acids: CAIGQGFQETQYF. The CDR3 DNA sequence: TGTGCCATCGGACAGGGCTTTCAAGAGACCCAGTACTTC.

The chain couples TRBV5-1 to TRBJ2-5; 13 nucleotides match TRBD2. Germline assignment: CDR1 SGHRS and CDR2 YFSETQ. The CDR3 runs 15 residues. Germline trimming cut 4 bases from V and 5 bases from J; bases unmatched to any gene: 5. The CDR3 DNA follows: TGCGCCAGCAGCCCAAGGACTAGCGGGAGTGAGACCCAGTACTTC. Translating it yields CASSPRTSGSETQYF.

The chain uses TRBV7-8 and TRBJ1-5, with TRBD1 identical over 11 bases. V gave up 6 bases and J gave up 2 bases; unmatched junction bases: 15. Germline CDR1 SGHVS, CDR2 FQNEAQ. This CDR3 comprises 19 residues. CDR3 protein: CASSSTMDRGRFRNQPQHF. For the CDR3, the DNA is TGTGCCAGCAGTTCAACGATGGACAGGGGGCGATTCCGCAATCAGCCCCAGCATTTT.